A selection of T cell receptor beta chains follows, all from one sample in a study of T cell changes during pregnancy in multiple sclerosis. Profiling relied on immunoSEQ multiplex PCR, and the TCRdb table lists in-frame clones only, not all of them. The sample shows fewer than 140,000 clones, around 90% of them seen only once. The material sequenced was peripheral blood, taken before pregnancy. The origin of the receptors is a female donor with multiple sclerosis, enrolled in a pregnancy study. The CDR3 runs from the conserved cysteine through the conserved F or W. D genes are given only for firm matches. Clone size is shown for a subset of rows, as once, few, many or a class of expanded clone.

D gene	V gene	J gene	clone size	CDR3 DNA	CDR3 protein
NA	TRBV6-5	TRBJ2-6	NA	TGTGCCAGCAGTTACTTTAGATCTGGGGCCAACGTCCTGACTTTC	CASSYFRSGANVLTF
NA	TRBV19	TRBJ1-1	NA	TGTGCCAGTAGTATCGTATGGCAGGCGAACACTGAAGCTTTCTTT	CASSIVWQANTEAFF
NA	TRBV30	TRBJ1-2	NA	TGTGCCTGGACCCAACAGAAGTATGGCTACACCTTC	CAWTQQKYGYTF
NA	TRBV28	TRBJ2-6	NA	TGTGCCAGCACAAGGACAGACAAGAGCTCTGGGGCCAACGTCCTGACTTTC	CASTRTDKSSGANVLTF
NA	TRBV7-8	TRBJ2-7	NA	TGTGCCAGCAGTCTCAGCTCCTACGAGCAGTACTTC	CASSLSSYEQYF
NA	TRBV28	TRBJ1-4	once	TGTGCCAGCAGATTTCAAGGGGCGGCTAATGAAAAACTGTTTTTT	CASRFQGAANEKLFF
TRBD1	TRBV19	TRBJ1-2	NA	TGTGCCAGTAGCCCGGGACAGGGAACCTATGGCTACACCTTC	CASSPGQGTYGYTF
NA	TRBV5-1	TRBJ2-2	NA	TGCGCCAGCAGCTTTGTACAGTTTAGGGGGGAGCTGTTTTTT	CASSFVQFRGELFF
TRBD1	TRBV4-3	TRBJ1-1	once	TGCGCCAGCAGCCGTCGATCAGGGGGTAGCACTGAAGCTTTCTTT	CASSRRSGGSTEAFF
NA	TRBV2	TRBJ1-1	once	TGTGCCAGCAGGAACGACAGGAACACTGAAGCTTTCTTT	CASRNDRNTEAFF
TRBD1	TRBV6-5	TRBJ2-7	NA	TGTGCCAGCAGTTACTCGACGGGACAGAACTCCTACGAGCAGTACTTC	CASSYSTGQNSYEQYF
TRBD2	TRBV9	TRBJ2-1	NA	TGTGCCAGCACCTCTAGCGGGAGTTACAATGAGCAGTTCTTC	CASTSSGSYNEQFF
NA	TRBV27	TRBJ1-1	NA	TGTGCCAGTTATGGGGGGGAAGAAGCTTTCTTT	CASYGGEEAFF
TRBD2	TRBV29-1	TRBJ2-3	NA	TGCAGCGTTGAAGATCGCCTAGCGGGTAGCACAGATACGCAGTATTTT	CSVEDRLAGSTDTQYF
TRBD2	TRBV9	TRBJ2-5	NA	TGTGCCAGCAGCGCGGGGGGGGACCAAGAGACCCAGTACTTC	CASSAGGDQETQYF
NA	TRBV13	TRBJ2-5	NA	TGTGCCAGCAGCCCAGACAAAAGACAAGAGACCCAGTACTTC	CASSPDKRQETQYF
NA	TRBV7-2	TRBJ2-7	NA	TGTGCCAGCAGCTCAGCTAGTCGGGGTGGCTCCTACGAGCAGTACTTC	CASSSASRGGSYEQYF
NA	TRBV4-1	TRBJ2-3	NA	TGCGCCAGCAGCCAAATCAGCGCGAACACAGATACGCAGTATTTT	CASSQISANTDTQYF
NA	TRBV30	TRBJ2-7	NA	TGTGCCTGGAGTGTAACTAGCCGACGACCCGAGCAGTACTTC	CAWSVTSRRPEQYF
NA	TRBV5-8	TRBJ2-5	NA	TGTGCCAGCAGCTTGGAGGGGATGGGGGAGACCCAGTACTTC	CASSLEGMGETQYF
NA	TRBV7-8	TRBJ2-7	NA	TGTGCCAGCAGCTTATGGAGCTACGAGCAGTACTTC	CASSLWSYEQYF
NA	TRBV2	TRBJ2-7	NA	TGTGCCAGCAGCCGGGACACGGACCTGGGGCAGTACTTC	CASSRDTDLGQYF
NA	TRBV2	TRBJ2-5	NA	TGTGCCAGCAGTTTCCGGGACAACGGAGGTGTAGAGACCCAGTACTTC	CASSFRDNGGVETQYF
NA	TRBV29-1	TRBJ1-1	NA	TGCAGCGTTTCAGGAATTTTGTCGGCTGAAGCTTTCTTT	CSVSGILSAEAFF
TRBD2	TRBV4-2	TRBJ2-3	NA	TGTGCCAGCAGCCTGACCGCCGGGACTAGCGGGAGGACAGATACGCAGTATTTT	CASSLTAGTSGRTDTQYF